This TCR beta chain was obtained from a study of PD-L1 blockade in urothelial cancer (dated by TCRdb to the late 2010s). In the study overall: Every patient began therapy in about 2014 and was given atezolizumab 1,200 mg intravenously every 3 weeks. About 85% of the roughly 29 patients were males with bladder-origin urothelial cancer, and 18 of 29 reported a prior smoking history. Patients had an ECOG performance status of 0 or 1 and had received between 0 and 3 prior chemotherapy regimens. Blood samples were analyzed 3 weeks after the start of treatment (second dose) and 6 weeks after the start of treatment. A median of roughly 140,000 T cells and tens of thousands of unique TCRs was obtained from blood samples, and a median clonality of 0.080 was observed. The study was an exploratory multi-omic analysis of somatic, immune and clinical correlates of response to PD-L1 blockade with atezolizumab in urothelial cancer. Pretreatment tumor samples, along with matched peripheral blood serially collected before and after atezolizumab treatment, were subjected to TCR sequencing. Progression-free survival longer than 6 months counted as durable clinical benefit, and TCR features were additionally tested against both progression-free and overall survival. In the same patients, pretreatment tumors underwent whole exome sequencing and RNA sequencing in addition to TCR sequencing. Nine or ten patients reached durable clinical benefit, while 15 to 25 patients did not. Twenty-nine patients had pretreatment blood TCR-seq, roughly 24 had at least one posttreatment blood collection, and roughly 24 had tumor TCR-seq.

To estimate absolute template abundance from read counts, synthetic TCR analog templates were spiked into each PCR. Using the immunoSEQ assay, TCRbeta CDR3 regions were amplified from genomic DNA with bias-controlled V and J gene primers. Sequencing of rearranged TCRbeta segments was performed at approximately 20X coverage. The authors' pipeline ran thus. Sequencing errors were corrected by clustering and CDR3s were annotated against IMGT to assign V, D and J genes. Downstream analyses used only productive TCRbeta rearrangements, leaving out any out-of-frame or stop-codon sequences. Clonality was calculated as one minus the Shannon entropy normalized by the log of the number of unique productive sequences. Clones differing between time points or between blood and tumor were identified using Fisher's exact test with Benjamini-Hochberg correction, with an adjusted p below 0.01 applied as the threshold. The clones in this table, taken by TCRdb from immuneACCESS, are in-frame only. Not every clone is retained; where verified, under half of the shortfall comes from an unresolved V gene, and the cause of the rest is unknown. The V and J calls and clone size come from that table; D and trimming were worked out from the DNA. The sample yields fewer than 95,000 clones; less than 90% were counted once. Roughly 2% of the sample is taken by the ten largest.

This specimen's time point label, per the study, means: pretreatment peripheral blood. A total of about 31 patients with locally advanced or metastatic urothelial carcinoma, treated at Memorial Sloan Kettering on a trial protocol, made up the cohort. Peripheral blood mononuclear cells were collected pretreatment and during treatment, at between 1 and 8 total time points per patient. The Qiagen DNeasy Blood extraction kit was used to purify genomic DNA from total PBMCs and tumor samples. PBMCs were collected pretreatment and during treatment and were isolated and stored as previously described. Via the germline V gene, CDR1 is SGHAT and CDR2 FQNNGV. The trim is 5 bases for V and 1 base for J, with a gap of 11 bases between the germline ends. The CDR3, from cysteine to phenylalanine, totals 14 residues. CDR3 DNA is the only sequence kept; it has 42 bases, read in frame from the first base. Summary of the overall study and its limitations: A pretreatment peripheral blood TCR clonality below the median was linked to improved progression-free and overall survival. At 3 weeks after the start of treatment, tumor-associated TCR clones in peripheral blood had expanded more in patients with durable benefit (n ≈ 20, p = 0.022). Because the sample size was small (n = 29) and many of the analyses were exploratory, the results are meant to be hypothesis-generating.

Turning to this clone: Its antigen is still unknown. No much larger clone exists at a distance of one base, and base qualities are not known.

The sequenced sample was PBMCs, obtained around atezolizumab (anti-PD-L1) treatment. The chain couples TRBV11-2 to TRBJ2-5, with TRBD2 perhaps the D gene, on 5 matching bases. This receptor was taken from a man aged 55 to 70 with urothelial cancer. The sequenced DNA: TGTGCCAGCAGCGTCGGACTCCTCCAAGAGACCCAGTACTTC. Its translation reads: CASSVGLLQETQYF.